This T cell receptor (beta chain) is from a study of persistence of HIV-infected CD4 T cells. The libraries were made with immunoSEQ version 4 in survey mode. Libraries were prepared by immunoSEQ multiplex PCR; TCRdb keeps only in-frame clonotypes and omits some of them. The top ten hold 0.9% to 1% of the sample, which has roughly 35,000 clones, 75% to 85% seen once. The stimulus was an HIV-1 Gag 15-mer peptide pool, about 1 ug/peptide/mL. Sorted nonresponding memory CD4+ T cells were CD40L-negative, CD69-negative, CD45RO-high. Inclusion required CMV-positive serology and CD4+ counts above 400 cells/uL. Notes on this clone: Its antigen remains unidentified.

Between the trimmed V and J ends, which lost 5 bases and 2 bases, there was a span of 13 bases. The CDR3 is made up of 14 amino acids. The chain has TRBV23-1 and TRBJ2-7, with a weak D call TRBD1 (6 bases). Being an ORF, TRBV23-1 has a function that is uncertain. This sequence was found in an adult with HIV. The donor label of this sample is uncertain. The material sequenced was cultured CD4+ T cells from PBMCs, taken from a patient who received antiretroviral therapy. CDR3 sequence: CASSNLDSPYEQYV. CDR3 bases: TGCGCCAGCAGTAACTTGGACAGCCCCTACGAGCAGTACGTC.